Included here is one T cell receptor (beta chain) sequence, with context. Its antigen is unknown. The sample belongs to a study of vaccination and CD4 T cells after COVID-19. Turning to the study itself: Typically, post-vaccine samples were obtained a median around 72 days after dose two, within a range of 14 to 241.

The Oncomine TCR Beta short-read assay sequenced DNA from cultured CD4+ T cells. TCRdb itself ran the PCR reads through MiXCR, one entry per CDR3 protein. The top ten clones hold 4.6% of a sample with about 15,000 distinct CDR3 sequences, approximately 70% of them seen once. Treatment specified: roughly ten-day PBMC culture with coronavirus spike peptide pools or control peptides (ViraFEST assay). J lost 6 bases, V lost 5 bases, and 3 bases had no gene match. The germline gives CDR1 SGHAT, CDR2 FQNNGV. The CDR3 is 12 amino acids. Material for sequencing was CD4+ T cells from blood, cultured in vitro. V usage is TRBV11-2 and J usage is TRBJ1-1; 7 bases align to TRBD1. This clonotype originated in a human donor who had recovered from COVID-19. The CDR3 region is CASSQGTAEAFF. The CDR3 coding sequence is TGTGCCAGCAGCCAAGGGACAGCTGAAGCTTTCTTT.